This T cell receptor (beta chain) comes out of a study of CD8 T cells in Susac syndrome. cDNA came from roughly 0.53 to 1 ug RNA primed by random hexamers. TCRdb called the immunoSEQ multiplex PCR reads again in MiXCR, with one record for every CDR3 protein. The sample has 150,000 to 160,000 distinct CDR3 sequences; nearly 97% are singletons. The CDR3 sequence is 14 residues long. Germline-derived CDR1 and CDR2 are SGDLS and YYNGEE. Trimming took 6 bases from V and 3 from J, leaving 12 bases between them. This clonotype showed up just once. The TCR originated in a human donor with multiple sclerosis. The chain uses TRBV9 and TRBJ2-2; either TRBD1 or TRBD2 may supply D (5 bases each). Sample: CD8+ T cells from PBMCs. This chain's CDR3 is CASTPGSYTGELFF. CDR3 bases: TGTGCCAGCACCCCAGGGAGTTACACCGGGGAGCTGTTTTTT. Full variable domain (missing parts from reference TRBV9 and TRBJ2-2): DSGVTQTPKHLITATGQRVTLRCSPRSGDLSVYWYQQSLDQGLQFLIQYYNGEERAKGNILERFSAQQFPDLHSELNLSSLELGDSALYFCASTPGSYTGELFFGEGSRLTVL.